These T cell receptor beta chains were read from a single sample in a study of shared clonotypes between healthy human individuals. The method was immunoSEQ multiplex PCR; TCRdb's version includes in-frame clones alone and lacks a portion of them. The repertoire includes roughly 500,000 clones, about 79% of them detected once, and approximately 13% sits in the top ten. The sequenced sample consisted of PBMCs. These receptors came from a middle-aged woman in good health. Some clones in this sample may be carry-over from other donors' samples. Each CDR3 is given with its conserved first and last residue. The D gene is left open where the match is weak. Where a row states a size, it is once, few, many or the class of an expanded clone; other rows omit it.

>TRBV30|.|TRBJ1-1|many
TGTGCCTGGATATTGCGGCGGAGCACTGAAGCTTTCTTT
CAWILRRSTEAFF
>TRBV2|.|TRBJ1-1|.
TGTGCCAGCAGTGAAGGTTGGAACACTGAAGCTTTCTTT
CASSEGWNTEAFF
>TRBV27|TRBD1|TRBJ2-7|.
TGTGCCAGCAGCCCCTCGGCCGGGACAGGGCACTACGAGCAGTACTTC
CASSPSAGTGHYEQYF
>TRBV5-5|TRBD2|TRBJ2-3|.
TGTGCCAGCCGGACCTTAGCGGGAATTGGCTCAGATACGCAGTATTTT
CASRTLAGIGSDTQYF
>TRBV29-1|.|TRBJ2-7|.
TGCAGCGTTGAACTTGGGGTTGGCGGGCCCTACGAGCAGTACTTC
CSVELGVGGPYEQYF
>TRBV7-2|.|TRBJ2-7|.
TGTGCCAGCAGCTTATATACTCCCTGGAGGAAGTCCTACGAGCAGTACTTC
CASSLYTPWRKSYEQYF
>TRBV2|TRBD2|TRBJ2-3|few
TGTGCCAGCAGGACCCGAGCGGGATCTAGCACAGATACGCAGTATTTT
CASRTRAGSSTDTQYF
>TRBV19|.|TRBJ2-3|.
TGTGCCAGTAGTATTGACAACACGGGACCCCTAGATACGCAGTATTTT
CASSIDNTGPLDTQYF
>TRBV6-1|.|TRBJ1-4|.
TGTGCCAGCAGTCTCCGGGACATACTTAATGAAAGACTGTTTTTT
CASSLRDILNERLFF
>TRBV11-2|.|TRBJ2-3|many
TGTGCCAGCAGCTTAGATAGGGCAGATACGCAGTATTTT
CASSLDRADTQYF
>TRBV19|.|TRBJ1-2|.
TGTGCCAGTAGTATGCGGCAGGATAACTATGGCTACACCTTC
CASSMRQDNYGYTF
>TRBV5-8|.|TRBJ2-2|.
TGTGCCAGCAGCTTGGGGCAGGGCATCGGGGAGCTGTTTTTT
CASSLGQGIGELFF
>TRBV7-9|.|TRBJ1-4|few
TGTGCCAGCAGCCCCCGTAGGGGAGCTAATGAAAAACTGTTTTTT
CASSPRRGANEKLFF